This T cell receptor beta chain was found in a study of blood T cell repertoires in COVID-19. On the study more broadly: The study drew acute and convalescent COVID-19 samples from the United States, Italy and Spain. T cells, B-cell-depleted T cells, or PBMCs supplied cDNA or gDNA.

The germline CDR1 and CDR2 sequences are GTSNPN and SVGIG (reference sequence). V dropped 3 bases and J dropped 7; count of bases not matched to a gene: 8. The CDR3 has 13 residues. In the original processing: The assay estimated nucleated cells by amplifying reference gene primers. TCRdb's table, derived via immunoSEQ multiplex PCR, lists solely in-frame clones and lacks some. Clone size and the V and J calls come from that table; the DNA yielded D and trimming. The sample lists about 59,000 clones, more than 60% seen once, with roughly 18% in the top ten. The source of this sequence is a woman in her forties or fifties with active or convalescent COVID-19. V is TRBV30 and J is TRBJ1-2, with 7 bases that match TRBD1. Input material: peripheral blood. Here the CDR3 reads CAWRTGDVGGYTF. CDR3 DNA sequence: TGTGCCTGGAGAACAGGGGACGTGGGTGGCTACACCTTC.